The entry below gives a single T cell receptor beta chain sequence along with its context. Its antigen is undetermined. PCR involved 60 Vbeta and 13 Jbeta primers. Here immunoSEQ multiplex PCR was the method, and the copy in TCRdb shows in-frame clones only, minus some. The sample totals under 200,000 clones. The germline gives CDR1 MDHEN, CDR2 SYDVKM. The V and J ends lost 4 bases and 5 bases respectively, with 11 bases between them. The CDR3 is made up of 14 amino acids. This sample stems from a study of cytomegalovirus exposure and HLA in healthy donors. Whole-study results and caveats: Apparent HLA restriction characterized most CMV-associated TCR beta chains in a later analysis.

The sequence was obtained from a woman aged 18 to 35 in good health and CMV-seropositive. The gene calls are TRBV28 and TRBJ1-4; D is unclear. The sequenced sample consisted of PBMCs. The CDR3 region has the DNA TGTGCCAGCAGTTCGGTCCGGGGAAATGAAAAACTGTTTTTT. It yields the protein CASSSVRGNEKLFF.